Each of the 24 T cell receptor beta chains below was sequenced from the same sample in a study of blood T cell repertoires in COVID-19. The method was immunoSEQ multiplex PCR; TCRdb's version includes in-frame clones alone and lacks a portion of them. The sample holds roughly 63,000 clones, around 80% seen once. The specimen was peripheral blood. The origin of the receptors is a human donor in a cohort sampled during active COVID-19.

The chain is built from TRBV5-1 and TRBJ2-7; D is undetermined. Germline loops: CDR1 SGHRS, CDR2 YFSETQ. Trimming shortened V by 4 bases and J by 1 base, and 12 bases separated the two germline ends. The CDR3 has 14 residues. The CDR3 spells CASSRATRSYEQYF. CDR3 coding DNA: TGCGCCAGCAGCCGTGCGACTCGTTCCTACGAGCAGTACTTC.

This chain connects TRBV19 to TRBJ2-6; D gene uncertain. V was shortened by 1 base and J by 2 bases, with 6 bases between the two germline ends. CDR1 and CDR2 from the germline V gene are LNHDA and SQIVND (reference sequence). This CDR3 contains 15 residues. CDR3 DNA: TGTGCCAGTAGTATAGGTTTCACTGGGGCCAACGTCCTGACTTTC. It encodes CASSIGFTGANVLTF.

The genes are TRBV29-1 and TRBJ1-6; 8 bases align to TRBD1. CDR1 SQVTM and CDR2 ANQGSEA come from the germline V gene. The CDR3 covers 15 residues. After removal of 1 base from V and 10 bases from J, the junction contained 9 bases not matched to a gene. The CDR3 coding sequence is TGCAGCGTTGAAGGGCTCCGGGACAGGCGGTCACCCCTCCACTTT. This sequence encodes CSVEGLRDRRSPLHF.

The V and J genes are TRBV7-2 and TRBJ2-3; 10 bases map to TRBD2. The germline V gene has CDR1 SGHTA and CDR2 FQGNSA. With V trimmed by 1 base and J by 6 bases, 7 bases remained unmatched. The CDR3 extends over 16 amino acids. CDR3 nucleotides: TGTGCCAGCAGCTTAGACCCTAGCGGGAGAGGCGATACGCAGTATTTT. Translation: CASSLDPSGRGDTQYF.

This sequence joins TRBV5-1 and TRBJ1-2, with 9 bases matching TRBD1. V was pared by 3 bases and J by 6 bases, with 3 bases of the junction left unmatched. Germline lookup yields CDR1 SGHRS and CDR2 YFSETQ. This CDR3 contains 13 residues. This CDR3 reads CASSSRTGDGYTF. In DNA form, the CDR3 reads TGCGCCAGCAGCTCCAGGACAGGGGATGGCTACACCTTC.

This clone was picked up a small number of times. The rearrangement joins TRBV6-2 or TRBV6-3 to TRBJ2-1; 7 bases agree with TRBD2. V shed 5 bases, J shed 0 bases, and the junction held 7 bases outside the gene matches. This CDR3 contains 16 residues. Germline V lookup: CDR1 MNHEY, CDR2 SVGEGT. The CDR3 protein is CASSLSGPRSYNEQFF. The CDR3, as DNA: TGTGCCAGCAGTCTTAGCGGGCCCCGCTCCTACAATGAGCAGTTCTTC.

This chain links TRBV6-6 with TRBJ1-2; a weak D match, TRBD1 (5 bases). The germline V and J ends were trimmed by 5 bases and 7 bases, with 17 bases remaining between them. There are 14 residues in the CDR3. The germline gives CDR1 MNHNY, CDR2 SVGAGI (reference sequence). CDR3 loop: CASSPGWPGSGYTF. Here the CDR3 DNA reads TGTGCCAGCAGTCCAGGGTGGCCGGGCTCTGGCTACACCTTC.

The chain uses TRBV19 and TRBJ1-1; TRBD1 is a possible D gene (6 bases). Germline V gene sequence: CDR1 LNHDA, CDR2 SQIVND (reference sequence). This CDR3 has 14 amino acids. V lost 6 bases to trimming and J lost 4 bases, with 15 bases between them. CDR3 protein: CASSEQGWGTEAFF. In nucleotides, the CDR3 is TGTGCCAGTAGCGAACAGGGTTGGGGCACTGAAGCTTTCTTT. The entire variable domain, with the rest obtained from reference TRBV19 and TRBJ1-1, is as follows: DGGITQSPKYLFRKEGQNVTLSCEQNLNHDAMYWYRQDPGQGLRLIYYSQIVNDFQKGDIAEGYSVSREKKESFPLTVTSAQKNPTAFYLCASSEQGWGTEAFFGQGTRLTVV.

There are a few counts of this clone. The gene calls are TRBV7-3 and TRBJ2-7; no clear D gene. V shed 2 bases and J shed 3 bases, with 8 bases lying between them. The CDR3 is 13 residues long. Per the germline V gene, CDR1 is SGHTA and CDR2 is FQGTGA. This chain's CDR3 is CASSLDIGYEQYF. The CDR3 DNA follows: TGTGCCAGCAGCTTAGACATTGGCTACGAGCAGTACTTC.

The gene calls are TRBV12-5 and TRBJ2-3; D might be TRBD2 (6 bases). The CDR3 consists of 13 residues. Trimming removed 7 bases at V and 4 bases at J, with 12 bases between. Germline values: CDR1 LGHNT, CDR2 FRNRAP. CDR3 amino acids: CASVAGNADTQYF. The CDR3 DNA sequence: TGTGCTAGTGTGGCGGGAAACGCAGATACGCAGTATTTT.

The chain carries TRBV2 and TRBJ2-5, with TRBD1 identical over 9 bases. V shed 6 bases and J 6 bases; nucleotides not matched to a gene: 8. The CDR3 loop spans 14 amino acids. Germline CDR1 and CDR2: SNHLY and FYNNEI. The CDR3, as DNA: TGTGCCAGCAGGGAGACAGGGGGAAGGAAGACCCAGTACTTC. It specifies CASRETGGRKTQYF.

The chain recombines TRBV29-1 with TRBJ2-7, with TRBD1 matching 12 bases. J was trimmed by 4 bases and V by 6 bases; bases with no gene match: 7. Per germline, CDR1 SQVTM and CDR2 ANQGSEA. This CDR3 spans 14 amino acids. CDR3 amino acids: CSVGTGGNGYEQYF. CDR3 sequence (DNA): TGCAGCGTGGGGACAGGGGGCAATGGATACGAGCAGTACTTC.

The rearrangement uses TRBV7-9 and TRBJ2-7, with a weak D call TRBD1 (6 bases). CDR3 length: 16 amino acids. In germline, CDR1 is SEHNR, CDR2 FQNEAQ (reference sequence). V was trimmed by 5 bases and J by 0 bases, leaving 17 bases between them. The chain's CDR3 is CASSLRAGTPSYEQYF. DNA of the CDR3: TGTGCCAGCAGCCTGCGAGCCGGGACACCCTCCTACGAGCAGTACTTC.

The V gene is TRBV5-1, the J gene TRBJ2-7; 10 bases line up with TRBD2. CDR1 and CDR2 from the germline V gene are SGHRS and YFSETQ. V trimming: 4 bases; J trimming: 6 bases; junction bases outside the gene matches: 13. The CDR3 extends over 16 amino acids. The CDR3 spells CASSIDPGLAYSEQYF. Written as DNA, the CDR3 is TGCGCCAGCAGCATAGACCCGGGACTAGCGTACTCCGAGCAGTACTTC.

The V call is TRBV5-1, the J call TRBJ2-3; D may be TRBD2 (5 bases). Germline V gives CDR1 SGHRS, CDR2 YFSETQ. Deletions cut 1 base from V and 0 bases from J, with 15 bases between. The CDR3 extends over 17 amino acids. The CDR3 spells CASSLLGGSQSTDTQYF. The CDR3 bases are TGCGCCAGCAGCTTGCTAGGAGGTAGCCAGAGCACAGATACGCAGTATTTT.

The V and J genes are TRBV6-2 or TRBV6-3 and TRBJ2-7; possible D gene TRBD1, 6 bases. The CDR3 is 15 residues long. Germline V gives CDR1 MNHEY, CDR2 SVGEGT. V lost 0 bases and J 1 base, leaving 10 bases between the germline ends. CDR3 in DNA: TGTGCCAGCAGTTACTCGAATAGGGGGTCCTACGAGCAGTACTTC. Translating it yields CASSYSNRGSYEQYF.

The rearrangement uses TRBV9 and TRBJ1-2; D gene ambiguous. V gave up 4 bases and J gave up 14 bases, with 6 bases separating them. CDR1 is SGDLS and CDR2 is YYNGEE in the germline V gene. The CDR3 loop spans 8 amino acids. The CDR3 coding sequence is TGTGCCAGCAGCCTCGCGACCTTC. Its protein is CASSLATF.

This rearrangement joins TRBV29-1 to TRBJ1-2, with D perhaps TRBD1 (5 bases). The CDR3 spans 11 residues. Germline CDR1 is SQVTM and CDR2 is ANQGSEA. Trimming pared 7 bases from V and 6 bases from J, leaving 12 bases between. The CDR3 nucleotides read TGCAGCGGGGGACCGGAGGATGGCTACACCTTC. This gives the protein CSGGPEDGYTF.

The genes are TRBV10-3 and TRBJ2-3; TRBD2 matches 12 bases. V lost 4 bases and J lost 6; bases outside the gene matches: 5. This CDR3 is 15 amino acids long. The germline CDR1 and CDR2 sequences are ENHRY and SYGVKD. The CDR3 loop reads CAISAGLAGEDTQYF. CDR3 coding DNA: TGTGCCATCAGTGCGGGACTAGCGGGTGAGGATACGCAGTATTTT.

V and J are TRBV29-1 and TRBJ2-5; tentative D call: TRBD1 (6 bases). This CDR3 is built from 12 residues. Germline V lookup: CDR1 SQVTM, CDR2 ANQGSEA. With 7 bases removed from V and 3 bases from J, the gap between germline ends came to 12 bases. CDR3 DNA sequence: TGCAGCGAGTCGTCAGGGGAAGAGACCCAGTACTTC. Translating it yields CSESSGEETQYF.

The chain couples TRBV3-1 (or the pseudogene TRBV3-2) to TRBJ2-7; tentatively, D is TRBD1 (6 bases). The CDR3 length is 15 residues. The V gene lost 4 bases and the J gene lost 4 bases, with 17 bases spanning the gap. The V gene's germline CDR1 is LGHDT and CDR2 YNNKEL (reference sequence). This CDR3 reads CASSPPGRGGYEQYF. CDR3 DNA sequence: TGTGCCAGCAGCCCACCGGGCAGAGGGGGTTACGAGCAGTACTTC.

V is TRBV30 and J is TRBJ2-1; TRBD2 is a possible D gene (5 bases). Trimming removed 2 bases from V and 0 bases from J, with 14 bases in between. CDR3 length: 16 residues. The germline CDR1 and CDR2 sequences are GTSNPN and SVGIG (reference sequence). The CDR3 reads CAWSPRTWSSYNEQFF. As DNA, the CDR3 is TGTGCCTGGAGTCCCCGGACTTGGAGCTCCTACAATGAGCAGTTCTTC.

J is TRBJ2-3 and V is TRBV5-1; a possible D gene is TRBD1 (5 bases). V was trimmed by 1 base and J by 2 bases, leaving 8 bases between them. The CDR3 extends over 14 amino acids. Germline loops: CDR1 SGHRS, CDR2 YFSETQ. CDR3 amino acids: CASSLTGDTDTQYF. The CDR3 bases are TGCGCCAGCAGCTTGACAGGTGACACAGATACGCAGTATTTT.

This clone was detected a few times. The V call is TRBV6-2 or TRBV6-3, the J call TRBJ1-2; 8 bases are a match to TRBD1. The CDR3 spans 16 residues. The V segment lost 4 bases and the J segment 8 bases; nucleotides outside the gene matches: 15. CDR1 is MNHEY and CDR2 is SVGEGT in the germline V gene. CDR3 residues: CASSLILDRAMAGYTF. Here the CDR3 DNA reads TGTGCCAGCAGTTTAATCCTGGACAGGGCTATGGCGGGCTACACCTTC.